A single sample gave rise to the 31 T cell receptor beta chains below, sequenced in a study of blood T cell repertoires in COVID-19. Here immunoSEQ multiplex PCR was the method, and the copy in TCRdb shows in-frame clones only, minus some. The sample consists of under 250,000 clones, 70% to 80% of them appearing once. Material: peripheral blood. The source of these receptors is a woman aged 40 to 50 with COVID-19, enrolled during active disease.

The chain uses TRBV24-1 and TRBJ2-7; perhaps TRBD2 as D (7 bases). V lost 9 bases and J lost 3, with 23 bases in between. Germline V gene data show CDR1 as KGHDR and CDR2 as SFDVKD. The CDR3 spans 16 residues. The CDR3 reads CATQCTSGGPYYEQYF. CDR3 nucleotide sequence: TGTGCCACCCAATGTACATCCGGGGGGCCATACTACGAGCAGTACTTC.

CDR3 amino acids: CASSQVVAGGGEQYF. The CDR3 nucleotides read TGTGCCAGCAGCCAAGTGGTAGCGGGAGGTGGCGAGCAGTACTTC. The chain employs TRBV4-2 and TRBJ2-7; TRBD2 agrees at 10 bases. There are 15 residues in the CDR3. V was pared by 1 base and J by 6 bases, with 6 bases of the junction left unmatched. Germline values: CDR1 LGHNA, CDR2 YNFKEQ.

The rearrangement links TRBV5-4 to TRBJ1-2; D perhaps matches TRBD1 (5 bases). Germline V CDR1 and CDR2: SGHNT, YYREEE (reference sequence). Between the trimmed V and J ends, which lost 0 bases and 4 bases, there was a span of 13 bases. This CDR3 comprises 15 residues. The DNA of the CDR3 is TGTGCCAGCAGCTTGGGGCAGGGAAGCATCTATGGCTACACCTTC. It translates to CASSLGQGSIYGYTF.

The chain joins TRBV2 to TRBJ2-3, with 8 bases identical to TRBD2. V dropped 7 bases and J dropped 0; count of bases not matched to a gene: 9. Looked up from germline, CDR1 is SNHLY and CDR2 is FYNNEI. This CDR3 is built from 16 residues. The CDR3 nucleotides are TGTGCCAGCATGGAACTGACTAGCGCTAGCACAGATACGCAGTATTTT. It specifies CASMELTSASTDTQYF.

This clone was detected once. This chain's CDR3 is CASSLSPQGRSESPLHF. The CDR3 DNA reads TGCGCCAGCAGCTTGTCCCCCCAGGGGCGCAGTGAGTCACCCCTCCACTTT. This rearrangement joins TRBV5-1 to TRBJ1-6; a weak D match, TRBD1 (6 bases). Germline lookup yields CDR1 SGHRS and CDR2 YFSETQ. The CDR3 covers 17 residues. V was trimmed by 1 base and J by 10 bases, leaving 21 bases between them.

J is TRBJ2-1 and V is TRBV5-1; 12 positions agree with TRBD2. From germline, CDR1 is SGHRS and CDR2 YFSETQ. The junction had 8 bases not matched to a gene; V was cut back by 7 bases and J by 9 bases. The CDR3 has 14 amino acids. CDR3 nucleotide sequence: TGCGCCAGCCGGACTAGCGGGGCCCAGGGTGAGCAGTTCTTC. Its protein product is CASRTSGAQGEQFF.

This sequence joins TRBV7-3 and TRBJ2-5, with 8 bases identical to TRBD1. Per germline, CDR1 SGHTA and CDR2 FQGTGA. Losses at the gene ends were 2 bases for V and 5 bases for J; bases not matched to a gene: 4. CDR3 size: 14 residues. The CDR3 coding sequence is TGTGCCAGCAGCTTAGGACAGGGATACGAGACCCAGTACTTC. Its translation is CASSLGQGYETQYF.

This chain links TRBV13 with TRBJ1-1; no clear D. Germline V gene data show CDR1 as PRHDT and CDR2 as FYEKMQ (reference sequence). The V and J ends lost 5 bases and 6 bases respectively, with 19 bases between them. The CDR3 is 15 residues long. The CDR3 region is CASSPRSTVNAEAFF. For the CDR3, the DNA is TGTGCCAGCAGCCCGAGGTCGACTGTTAACGCTGAAGCTTTCTTT. Looking up the rest from reference TRBV13 and TRBJ1-1 gives the full variable domain: AAGVIQSPRHLIKEKRETATLKCYPIPRHDTVYWYQQGPGQDPQFLISFYEKMQSDKGSIPDRFSAQQFSDYHSELNMSSLELGDSALYFCASSPRSTVNAEAFFGQGTRLTVV.

The chain links TRBV18 to TRBJ1-1; 9 bases match TRBD1. This CDR3 has 15 amino acids. Trimming cost V 1 base and J 2 bases; bases outside gene matches: 2. Looked up from germline, CDR1 is KGHSH and CDR2 is LQKENI. Here the CDR3 DNA reads TGTGCCAGCTCACCACGACAGGGGGTTAACACTGAAGCTTTCTTT. Protein product: CASSPRQGVNTEAFF.

The chain recombines TRBV7-3 with TRBJ2-2; TRBD1 agrees at 9 bases. CDR3 length: 16 amino acids. V trimming: 4 bases; J trimming: 0 bases; junction bases outside the gene matches: 3. CDR1 is SGHTA and CDR2 is FQGTGA in the germline V gene. CDR3 sequence reads: CASSYRTGANTGELFF. CDR3 DNA: TGTGCCAGCAGCTACCGGACAGGGGCGAACACCGGGGAGCTGTTTTTT.

The rearrangement uses TRBV7-2 and TRBJ2-5; D might be TRBD2 (5 bases). Germline CDR1 SGHTA, CDR2 FQGNSA. V lost 5 bases to trimming and J lost 7 bases, with 11 bases between them. This CDR3 has 12 residues. The CDR3 DNA reads as TGTGCCAGCAGCCGCACCCTAGCGACCCAGTACTTC. Amino acids: CASSRTLATQYF.

This chain links TRBV4-1 with TRBJ1-6; unclear D gene. Germline CDR1 is MGHRA and CDR2 is YSYEKL. The CDR3 runs 17 residues. The V gene lost 5 bases and the J gene lost 13 bases, with 27 bases spanning the gap. CDR3 DNA: TGCGCCAGCAGCGACGGCGCCGCAGGCGGAGGCGTGGGGCCCCTCCACTTT. Translating it yields CASSDGAAGGGVGPLHF.

The chain links TRBV7-9 to TRBJ1-6, with D perhaps TRBD1 (6 bases). With 6 bases removed from V and 3 bases from J, the gap between germline ends came to 18 bases. Germline CDR1 SEHNR, CDR2 FQNEAQ (reference sequence). CDR3 length: 17 residues. The CDR3 DNA sequence: TGTGCCAGCAGTTCGGGGCTCAGGGGACACTATAATTCACCCCTCCACTTT. It translates to CASSSGLRGHYNSPLHF.

V is TRBV19 and J is TRBJ1-4, with 8 positions matching TRBD1. The J segment lost 5 bases and the V segment lost 7 bases, leaving 12 bases of the junction unmatched. CDR3 length: 16 amino acids. CDR1 is LNHDA, CDR2 SQIVND, per germline (reference sequence). CDR3 sequence: CASNLNPGQENEKLFF. DNA of the CDR3: TGTGCCAGTAATCTAAATCCGGGACAGGAAAATGAAAAACTGTTTTTT.

In this sample, this clone turned up a few times. V and J are TRBV10-3 and TRBJ2-5; TRBD1 is a possible D gene (5 bases). Trimming pared 0 bases from V and 3 bases from J, leaving 11 bases between. Per germline, CDR1 ENHRY and CDR2 SYGVKD. The CDR3 covers 15 residues. The CDR3 spells CAISESTPREETQYF. DNA of the CDR3: TGTGCCATCAGTGAGTCGACTCCCAGGGAAGAGACCCAGTACTTC.

The chain couples TRBV29-1 to TRBJ1-2; 10 bases match TRBD1. V lost 7 bases to trimming and J lost 2 bases; unmatched junction nucleotides: 7. This CDR3 has 14 amino acids. CDR1 is SQVTM, CDR2 ANQGSEA, per germline. The DNA of the CDR3 is TGCAGCGCCCGAGGACAGGGGGGCAACTATGGCTACACCTTC. The encoded protein is CSARGQGGNYGYTF.

In its sample, this clone was seen once. The rearrangement uses TRBV7-8 and TRBJ1-2, with a weak D call TRBD1 (5 bases). The ends were cut back, 1 base at V and 7 bases at J, with 16 bases in the middle. CDR1 and CDR2 from the germline V gene are SGHVS and FQNEAQ. The CDR3 length is 15 residues. Here the CDR3 reads CASSLEGAPRSGYTF. CDR3 bases: TGTGCCAGCAGCTTAGAAGGGGCCCCAAGGAGTGGCTACACCTTC.

This clone is a singleton in its sample. The J gene is TRBJ1-2, the V gene TRBV27, with 8 bases that match TRBD1. Germline loops: CDR1 MNHEY, CDR2 SMNVEV (reference sequence). The CDR3 covers 17 residues. The V gene end was trimmed by 4 bases and the J gene end by 2 bases; junction bases not matched to a gene: 12. The CDR3 nucleotides read TGTGCCAGCAGTTCATCCTCAGGGGGCTGGCTCAACTATGGCTACACCTTC. This translates into CASSSSSGGWLNYGYTF.

CDR3 in amino acids: CATSVSGQGGETQYF. The CDR3 bases are TGTGCCACCAGTGTCTCGGGACAGGGGGGAGAGACCCAGTACTTC. This rearrangement joins TRBV24-1 to TRBJ2-5, with 11 bases fitting TRBD1. CDR1 is KGHDR, CDR2 SFDVKD, per germline. CDR3 length equals 15 residues. V dropped 5 bases and J dropped 4; count of bases not matched to a gene: 5.

The rearrangement joins TRBV6-5 to TRBJ2-7; D might be TRBD1 (5 bases). Deletions cut 5 bases from V and 0 bases from J, with 14 bases between. Germline CDR1 is MNHEY and CDR2 is SVGAGI. This CDR3 is built from 15 residues. CDR3 protein: CASSNQGLGSYEQYF. CDR3 in DNA: TGTGCCAGCAGTAACCAGGGATTAGGCTCCTACGAGCAGTACTTC.

V and J are TRBV4-1 and TRBJ2-7; D might be TRBD1 (5 bases). This CDR3 has 16 amino acids. The germline V and J ends were trimmed by 1 base and 0 bases, with 13 bases remaining between them. Germline V gene lookup returns CDR1 MGHRA and CDR2 YSYEKL. The CDR3 bases are TGCGCCAGCAGCCAAGTTTCGACGACAGACTCCTACGAGCAGTACTTC. It translates to CASSQVSTTDSYEQYF.

The rearrangement joins TRBV12-3 or TRBV12-4 to TRBJ1-2; 7 positions agree with TRBD1. V dropped 4 bases and J dropped 7; count of bases not matched to a gene: 0. CDR3 length: 11 amino acids. CDR3 sequence: CASSYRGGYTF. In nucleotides, the CDR3 is TGTGCCAGCAGTTACAGGGGTGGCTACACCTTC.

This chain connects TRBV6-6 to TRBJ2-7; unclear D gene. From germline, CDR1 is MNHNY and CDR2 SVGAGI (reference sequence). V lost 6 bases and J lost 6, with 9 bases in between. The CDR3 is 11 residues long. DNA of the CDR3: TGTGCCAGCAGAAAAGCTACCGAGCAGTACTTC. Translating it yields CASRKATEQYF.

In this sample, this clone turned up a few times. V gene TRBV4-2 combines with J gene TRBJ2-7; 8 bases are shared with TRBD2. This CDR3 contains 14 residues. CDR1 is LGHNA, CDR2 YNFKEQ, per germline. The V gene end was trimmed by 1 base and the J gene end by 5 bases; junction bases not matched to a gene: 4. The chain's CDR3 is CASSQAGGADEQYF. The CDR3 bases are TGTGCCAGCAGCCAAGCCGGGGGGGCCGACGAGCAGTACTTC.

Only one count was recorded for this clone. The chain links TRBV27 to TRBJ2-5; 9 bases agree with TRBD2. Germline assignment: CDR1 MNHEY and CDR2 SMNVEV (reference sequence). V lost 8 bases to trimming and J lost 2 bases; unmatched junction nucleotides: 9. The CDR3 is 15 residues long. In DNA, the CDR3 is TGTGCCAGCGGGGGACTAGCCAGGAGACAAGAGACCCAGTACTTC. Translation gives CASGGLARRQETQYF.

The CDR3 protein is CASSEVSRGNEQFF. For the CDR3, the DNA is TGTGCCAGCAGTGAAGTAAGCAGGGGTAATGAGCAGTTCTTC. The chain recombines TRBV6-1 with TRBJ2-1; D might be TRBD1 (6 bases). CDR1 is MNHNS and CDR2 is SASEGT in the germline V gene. Trimming cost V 1 base and J 7 bases, with 11 bases left between them. The CDR3 totals 14 residues.

This rearrangement joins TRBV6-2 or TRBV6-3 to TRBJ1-2; D ambiguous. Germline V CDR1 and CDR2: MNHEY, SVGEGT. There are 12 residues in the CDR3. Trimming removed 5 bases at V and 5 bases at J, with 9 bases between. CDR3: CASSVRSYGYTF. In nucleotides, the CDR3 is TGTGCCAGCAGTGTCCGGTCGTATGGCTACACCTTC.

This clone was observed many times. The chain uses TRBV29-1 and TRBJ1-5, with D perhaps TRBD1 (5 bases). V lost 7 bases and J lost 8, with 18 bases in between. The CDR3 extends over 13 amino acids. Germline CDR1 reads SQVTM; CDR2 reads ANQGSEA. The CDR3 reads CSALGGSREPQHF. CDR3 DNA: TGCAGCGCTTTGGGGGGTAGCAGGGAGCCCCAGCATTTT.

The chain uses TRBV18 and TRBJ2-2; 8 positions agree with TRBD1. There are 16 residues in the CDR3. Trimming cost V 1 base and J 4 bases; bases outside gene matches: 5. The germline CDR1 and CDR2 sequences are KGHSH and LQKENI. The CDR3 DNA is TGTGCCAGCTCACCACGTCAGGGGGCGGGCACCGGGGAGCTGTTTTTT. This gives the protein CASSPRQGAGTGELFF.

The chain couples TRBV11-1 to TRBJ2-1; 9 nucleotides agree with TRBD2. This CDR3 is built from 15 residues. Trimming cost V 4 bases and J 4 bases; bases outside gene matches: 5. From germline, CDR1 is SGHAT and CDR2 FQDESV (reference sequence). The CDR3 is CASSYLAGSYNEQFF. CDR3 coding DNA: TGTGCCAGCAGCTATCTAGCGGGGAGTTACAATGAGCAGTTCTTC.

The chain is built from TRBV3-1 (or the pseudogene TRBV3-2) and TRBJ1-6; D uncertain. Germline V gives CDR1 LGHDT, CDR2 YNNKEL (reference sequence). The CDR3 runs to 17 residues. V lost 1 base, J lost 0 bases, and 10 bases lay in between. DNA for the CDR3: TGTGCCAGCAGCCAAGTTGTCGGTGGCTCCTATAATTCACCCCTCCACTTT. It encodes CASSQVVGGSYNSPLHF.